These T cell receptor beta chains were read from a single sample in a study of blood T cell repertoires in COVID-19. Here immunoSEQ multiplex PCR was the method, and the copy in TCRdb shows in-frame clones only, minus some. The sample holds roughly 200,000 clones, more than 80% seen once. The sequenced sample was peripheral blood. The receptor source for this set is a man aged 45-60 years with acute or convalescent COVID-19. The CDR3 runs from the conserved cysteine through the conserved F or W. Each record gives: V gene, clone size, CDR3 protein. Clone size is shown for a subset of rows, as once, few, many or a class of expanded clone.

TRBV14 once CASSQTSRYNEQFF
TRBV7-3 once CASSLSGESKQYF
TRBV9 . CASSVDRGDTGELFF
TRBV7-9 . CASSFSGLYNEQFF
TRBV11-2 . CASSFPGGLEAFF
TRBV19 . CASSTRQGGSNQPQHF
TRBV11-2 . CASSLDPKREALSYEQYF
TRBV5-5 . CASSLGGGLSTDTQYF
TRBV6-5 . CASSDPGETQYF
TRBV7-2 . CASSLVLAGNTDTQYF
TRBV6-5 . CASRYGQAHEQCF
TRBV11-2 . CASSSNQETQYF
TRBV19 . CASSEGGGNQPQHF
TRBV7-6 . CASSCRRTSGYEQYF
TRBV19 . CASSMDSLNQPQHF
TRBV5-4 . CASSLSGRGYGYTF
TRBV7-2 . CASSLFLAGGLEQFF
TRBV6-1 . CASSARGQGMNYGYTF
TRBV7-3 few CASSPRDSARFTGELFF
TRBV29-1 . CSVDYLDSSEQYF
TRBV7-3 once CASSLTPQGADYGYTF
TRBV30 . CAWTMGLAGGSDEQFF
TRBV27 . CASSLVNPGTSGSYEQYF
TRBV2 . CASQASLAQITGELFF
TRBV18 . CASSPPGAGGRETQYF
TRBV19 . CASSTRRSSGNTIYF
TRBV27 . CASSFGQGNQPQHF
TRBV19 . CASRRTLAGEQYF
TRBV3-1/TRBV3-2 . CASTQSGSDTQYF
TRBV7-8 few CASSLSIGGRDTLNQPQHF
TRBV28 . CASSLGGQTTAQFF
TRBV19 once CASSSPPWARGPNGELFF
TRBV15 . CATRDRGFTEAFF
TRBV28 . CASRSSNQPQHF
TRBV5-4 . CASSLIQGNYGYTF
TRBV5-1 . CASSLAGSNTGELFF